A selection of T cell receptor beta chains follows, all from one sample in a study of hypomethylating agent response in myelodysplastic syndrome. The table came from immunoSEQ multiplex PCR; TCRdb's copy has only in-frame clones and leaves some out. The repertoire holds approximately 7,000 clones, with about 88% as singletons. This specimen was bone marrow, taken before or after starting hypomethylating agent treatment for myelodysplastic syndrome (not recorded which). The receptor set was obtained from a human donor with myelodysplastic syndrome. The conserved cysteine and the conserved F or W are not part of the CDR3 here. Fields, in order: CDR3 protein, CDR3 length, V gene, J gene.

ASSRAANTEAF,11,TRBV4-2,TRBJ1-1
ASRSGAGANQETQY,14,TRBV12-2,TRBJ2-5
ATTPNLLNEQF,11,TRBV2,TRBJ2-1
ASSYSTGAAYGYT,13,TRBV6-6,TRBJ1-2
ASSSTQNPYWAMNTEAF,17,TRBV5-6,TRBJ1-1
ASSVAIGQMNTEAF,14,TRBV9,TRBJ1-1
ASSLTLGEQY,10,TRBV5-1,TRBJ2-7
ASSPPGLQETQY,12,TRBV7-2,TRBJ2-5
ASSLDTGASQPQH,13,TRBV5-1,TRBJ1-5
AWGRVVSGNTIY,12,TRBV30,TRBJ1-3
ASGLEGNEQF,10,TRBV12-5,TRBJ2-1
SAPAQGNTEAF,11,TRBV29-1,TRBJ1-1
ASSWAMNTGELF,12,TRBV19,TRBJ2-2
ASRIAVSTDTQY,12,TRBV5-1,TRBJ2-3
ASSAQVFSGNTIY,13,TRBV2,TRBJ1-3
AIRVAGDTDTQY,12,TRBV10-3,TRBJ2-3
SVGGGNTEAF,10,TRBV29-1,TRBJ1-1
VSSSSISGAPQETQY,15,TRBV11-2,TRBJ2-5
ASSIARDGSNYGYT,14,TRBV19,TRBJ1-2
ASSRRGSGGSDTQY,14,TRBV4-3,TRBJ2-3
ASTDTFKNIQY,11,TRBV6-5,TRBJ2-4
ASSGSTKNIQY,11,TRBV2,TRBJ2-4
AGTSGVYEQY,10,TRBV30,TRBJ2-7
ASSGPSGGRRVTDTQY,16,TRBV6-1,TRBJ2-3
ASSPAGAEWPQH,12,TRBV18,TRBJ1-5
AWSPRSDRISDGYT,14,TRBV30,TRBJ1-2
AISESWGIAGELF,13,TRBV10-3,TRBJ2-2
ASSPGAMGYEKLF,13,TRBV19,TRBJ1-4
ASLVQGLEGEKLF,13,TRBV6-1,TRBJ1-4